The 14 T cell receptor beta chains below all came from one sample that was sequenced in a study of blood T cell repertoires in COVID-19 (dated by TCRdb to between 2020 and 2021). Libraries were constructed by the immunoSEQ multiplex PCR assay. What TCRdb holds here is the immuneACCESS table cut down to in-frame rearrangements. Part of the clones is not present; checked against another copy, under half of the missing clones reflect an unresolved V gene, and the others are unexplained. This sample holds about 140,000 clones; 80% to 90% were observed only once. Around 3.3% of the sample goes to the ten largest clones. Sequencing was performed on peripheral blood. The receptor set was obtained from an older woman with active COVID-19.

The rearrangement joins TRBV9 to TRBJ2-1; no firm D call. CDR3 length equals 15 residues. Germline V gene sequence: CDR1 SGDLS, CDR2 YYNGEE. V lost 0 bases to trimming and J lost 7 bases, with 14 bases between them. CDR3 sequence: CASSVAAGTGNEQFF. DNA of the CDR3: TGTGCCAGCAGCGTAGCGGCAGGAACTGGGAATGAGCAGTTCTTC.

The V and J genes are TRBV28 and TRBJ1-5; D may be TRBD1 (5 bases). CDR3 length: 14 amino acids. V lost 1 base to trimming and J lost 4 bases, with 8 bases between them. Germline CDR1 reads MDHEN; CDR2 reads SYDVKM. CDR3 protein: CASSLLGGNQPQHF. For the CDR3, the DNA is TGTGCCAGCAGTTTATTGGGGGGTAATCAGCCCCAGCATTTT.

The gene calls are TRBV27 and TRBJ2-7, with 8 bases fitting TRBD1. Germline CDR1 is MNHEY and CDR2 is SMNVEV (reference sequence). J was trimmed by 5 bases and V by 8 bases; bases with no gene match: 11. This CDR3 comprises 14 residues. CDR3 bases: TGTGCCAGCCTCCCCGGGACAGGAGGGCACGAGCAGTACTTC. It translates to CASLPGTGGHEQYF.

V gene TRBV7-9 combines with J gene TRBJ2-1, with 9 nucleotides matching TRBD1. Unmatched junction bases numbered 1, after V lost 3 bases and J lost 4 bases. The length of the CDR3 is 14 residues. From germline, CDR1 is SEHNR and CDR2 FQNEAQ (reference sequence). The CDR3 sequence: CASSLGQGYNEQFF. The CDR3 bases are TGTGCCAGCAGCTTGGGACAGGGTTACAATGAGCAGTTCTTC.

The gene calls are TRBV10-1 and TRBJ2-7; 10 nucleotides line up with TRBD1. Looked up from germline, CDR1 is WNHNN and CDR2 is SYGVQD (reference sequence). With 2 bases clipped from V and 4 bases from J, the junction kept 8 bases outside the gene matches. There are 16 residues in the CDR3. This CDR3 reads CASSEPDRGVNYEQYF. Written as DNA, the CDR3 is TGCGCCAGCAGTGAGCCGGACAGGGGGGTCAATTACGAGCAGTACTTC.

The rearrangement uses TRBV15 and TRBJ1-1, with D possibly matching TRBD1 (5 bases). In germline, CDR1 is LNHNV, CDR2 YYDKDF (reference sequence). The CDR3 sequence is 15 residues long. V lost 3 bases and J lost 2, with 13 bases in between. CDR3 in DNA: TGTGCCACCAGCAGGGGTCAGGGCGCAAACACTGAAGCTTTCTTT. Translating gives CATSRGQGANTEAFF.

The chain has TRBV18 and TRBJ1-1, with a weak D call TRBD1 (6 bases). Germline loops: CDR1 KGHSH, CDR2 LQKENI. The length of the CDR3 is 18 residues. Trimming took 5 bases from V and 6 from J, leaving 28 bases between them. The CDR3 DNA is TGTGCCAGCTCAGGCGACAGGCCTACTTGGGGTACGGTGGCTGAAGCTTTCTTT. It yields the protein CASSGDRPTWGTVAEAFF. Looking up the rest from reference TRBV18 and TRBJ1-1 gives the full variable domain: NAGVMQNPRHLVRRRGQEARLRCSPMKGHSHVYWYRQLPEEGLKFMVYLQKENIIDESGMPKERFSAEFPKEGPSILRIQQVVRGDSAAYFCASSGDRPTWGTVAEAFFGQGTRLTVV.

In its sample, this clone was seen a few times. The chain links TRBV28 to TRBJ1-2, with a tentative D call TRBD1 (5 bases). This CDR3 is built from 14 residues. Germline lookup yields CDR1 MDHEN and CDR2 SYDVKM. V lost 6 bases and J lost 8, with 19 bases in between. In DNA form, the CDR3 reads TGTGCCAGCAGAGGCGGGACGGGCGGCTGGGGCTACACCTTC. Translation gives CASRGGTGGWGYTF.

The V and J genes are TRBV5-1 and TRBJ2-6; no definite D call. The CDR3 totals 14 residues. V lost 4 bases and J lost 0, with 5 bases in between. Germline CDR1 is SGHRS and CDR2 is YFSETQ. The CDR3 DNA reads TGCGCCAGCAGCACTCTCTCTGGGGCCAACGTCCTGACTTTC. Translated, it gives CASSTLSGANVLTF.

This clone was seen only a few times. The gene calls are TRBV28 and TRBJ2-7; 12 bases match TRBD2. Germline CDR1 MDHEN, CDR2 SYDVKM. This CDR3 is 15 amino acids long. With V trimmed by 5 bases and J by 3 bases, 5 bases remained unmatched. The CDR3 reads CASSDLAGGLYEQYF. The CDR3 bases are TGTGCCAGCAGTGATCTAGCGGGAGGGCTCTACGAGCAGTACTTC.

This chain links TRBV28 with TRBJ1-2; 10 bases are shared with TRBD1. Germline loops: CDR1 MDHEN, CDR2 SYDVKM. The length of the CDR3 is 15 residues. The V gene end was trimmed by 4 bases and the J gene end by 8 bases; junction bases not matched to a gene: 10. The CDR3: CASSWGSGTGVGYTF. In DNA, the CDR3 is TGTGCCAGCAGTTGGGGCTCCGGGACAGGGGTGGGCTACACCTTC.

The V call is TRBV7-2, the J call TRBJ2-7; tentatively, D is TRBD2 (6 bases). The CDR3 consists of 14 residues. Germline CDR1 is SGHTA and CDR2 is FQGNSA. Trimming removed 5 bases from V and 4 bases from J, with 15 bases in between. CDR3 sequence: CASSGHSGSYEQYF. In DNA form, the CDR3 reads TGTGCCAGCAGCGGACATAGCGGCTCTTACGAGCAGTACTTC.

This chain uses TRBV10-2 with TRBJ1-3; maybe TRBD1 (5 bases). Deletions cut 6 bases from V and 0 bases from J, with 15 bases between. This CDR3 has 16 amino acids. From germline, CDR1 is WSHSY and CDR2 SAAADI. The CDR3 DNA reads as TGCGCCAGCAGGGGGAGGGACTCCCGCTCTGGAAACACCATATATTTT. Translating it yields CASRGRDSRSGNTIYF.

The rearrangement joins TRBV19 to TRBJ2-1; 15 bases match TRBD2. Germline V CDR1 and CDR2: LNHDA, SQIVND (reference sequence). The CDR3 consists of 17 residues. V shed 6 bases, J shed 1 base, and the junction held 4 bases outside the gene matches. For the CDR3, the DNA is TGTGCCAGTAGAGGACTAGCGGGAGGGCAGTCCTACAATGAGCAGTTCTTC. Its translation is CASRGLAGGQSYNEQFF.